What follows are 10 T cell receptor beta chains derived from one specimen sequenced in a study of cytomegalovirus exposure and HLA in healthy donors. In the PCR, 60 Vbeta and 13 Jbeta primers were used. Libraries were prepared by immunoSEQ multiplex PCR; TCRdb keeps only in-frame clonotypes and omits some of them. This sample has 55,000 or so clones, with approximately 84% found just once. The sequencing sample was made of PBMCs. All receptors come from a man aged 45-65 years in good health and CMV-seronegative.

This clone occurred once. This chain uses TRBV9 with TRBJ2-2; possible D gene TRBD2, 5 bases. Germline lookup yields CDR1 SGDLS and CDR2 YYNGEE. V dropped 4 bases and J dropped 1 base, with 17 bases sitting between them. There are 17 residues in the CDR3. The DNA for the CDR3 is TGTGCCAGCAGCTCCCCTGGGCTAGCAGGGAACACCGGGGAGCTGTTTTTT. It codes for CASSSPGLAGNTGELFF.

The chain uses TRBV6-4 and TRBJ2-5; D is perhaps TRBD2 (6 bases). This CDR3 has 15 residues. Germline CDR1 and CDR2: MRHNA and SNTAGT. The germline V and J ends were trimmed by 7 bases and 2 bases, with 17 bases remaining between them. CDR3 sequence reads: CASTQHRDFQETQYF. CDR3 DNA sequence: TGTGCCAGCACCCAGCATAGGGACTTTCAAGAGACCCAGTACTTC.

This clone was detected only once. The rearrangement uses TRBV4-1 and TRBJ2-3; D is possibly TRBD2 (6 bases). Trimming took off 0 bases at V and 2 bases at J, with 24 bases between the two ends. The CDR3 is 20 amino acids. Per the germline V gene, CDR1 is MGHRA and CDR2 is YSYEKL. Written as DNA, the CDR3 is TGCGCCAGCAGCCAAGAAAGTTTGGGGGGAAAACCATGGGTCACAGATACGCAGTATTTT. Encoded protein: CASSQESLGGKPWVTDTQYF.

This clone was counted a few times. V gene TRBV11-2 combines with J gene TRBJ1-6, with D possibly TRBD1 on 5 matching bases. Trimming took off 1 base at V and 5 bases at J, with 9 bases between the two ends. Germline V CDR1 and CDR2: SGHAT, FQNNGV. This CDR3 has 15 residues. The CDR3: CASSLAAGDNSPLHF. Written as DNA, the CDR3 is TGTGCCAGCAGCTTAGCGGCGGGGGATAATTCACCCCTCCACTTT.

The rearrangement joins TRBV25-1 to TRBJ2-5; 11 positions match TRBD1. J gave up 4 bases and V 1 base, and 5 bases lay outside the gene matches. In germline, CDR1 is MGHDK, CDR2 SYGVNS. There are 16 residues in the CDR3. The CDR3 sequence is CASSEFGQGARETQYF. The CDR3 DNA reads as TGTGCCAGCAGTGAATTTGGACAGGGGGCTAGAGAGACCCAGTACTTC.

This chain connects TRBV18 to TRBJ1-6; the match to TRBD1 covers 9 bases. V dropped 5 bases and J dropped 6; count of bases not matched to a gene: 14. Per germline, CDR1 KGHSH and CDR2 LQKENI. The CDR3 is 18 amino acids. This chain's CDR3 is CASSKTDRGLGTNSPLHF. In DNA, the CDR3 is TGTGCCAGCTCAAAGACGGACAGGGGACTGGGCACTAATTCACCCCTCCACTTT.

V gene TRBV7-6 combines with J gene TRBJ2-7; 11 bases align to TRBD2. The CDR3 is made up of 14 amino acids. The germline CDR1 and CDR2 sequences are SGHVS and FNYEAQ. Trimming removed 10 bases from V and 0 bases from J; junction bases left unmatched: 5. CDR3 sequence: CATSSGGSSYEQYF. CDR3 in DNA: TGTGCCACCTCTAGCGGGGGGAGCTCCTACGAGCAGTACTTC. Variable domain in full (rest from reference TRBV7-6 and TRBJ2-7): GAGVSQSPRYKVTKRGQDVALRCDPISGHVSLYWYRQALGQGPEFLTYFNYEAQQDKSGLPNDRFSAERPEGSISTLTIQRTEQRDSAMYRCATSSGGSSYEQYFGPGTRLTVT.

The chain uses TRBV29-1 and TRBJ2-7, with D unresolved. Per the germline V gene, CDR1 is SQVTM and CDR2 is ANQGSEA. The CDR3 extends over 10 amino acids. Trimming stripped 2 bases from V and 4 bases from J, with 3 bases between. The DNA for the CDR3 is TGCAGCGTTGAATTATACGAGCAGTACTTC. Amino acid sequence: CSVELYEQYF.

The V call is TRBV15, the J call TRBJ2-1; D may be TRBD2 (6 bases). Germline V lookup: CDR1 LNHNV, CDR2 YYDKDF (reference sequence). The CDR3 spans 16 residues. V was trimmed by 5 bases and J by 4 bases, leaving 18 bases between them. As DNA, the CDR3 is TGTGCCACCAGCCAACCATCCGGGACTCCTTACAATGAGCAGTTCTTC. Amino acid sequence: CATSQPSGTPYNEQFF.

The genes are TRBV7-2 and TRBJ1-5; the D is unclear. Germline-derived CDR1 and CDR2 are SGHTA and FQGNSA. V lost 1 base to trimming and J lost 1 base, with 14 bases between them. This CDR3 region has 17 residues. The CDR3 protein is CASSLGLAWRSNQPQHF. DNA of the CDR3: TGTGCCAGCAGCTTAGGCCTAGCCTGGAGGAGCAATCAGCCCCAGCATTTT.